The present TCR beta chain was sequenced within a study of beta chain features in type 1 diabetes. Study results and caveats: A cDNA-based sequencing approach could over-represent cells with high TCR expression. Possible PCR preference for shorter templates applied equally to patients and controls. Across all four CD4+ subsets, people with type 1 diabetes showed modestly shorter TCRB CDR3s.

The CDR3 loop spans 13 amino acids. Germline CDR1 is SGHRS and CDR2 is YFSETQ. V lost 0 bases and J lost 1, with 4 bases in between. Of the isolated RNA, all was reverse transcribed, and so the sequenced material was expressed TCRB transcripts. Assay: immunoSEQ multiplex PCR; the TCRdb copy retains only in-frame clones and omits some. The sample has 150,000 to 200,000 clones; around 63% are singletons. The sample holds a few counts of this clone. Its antigen is not known. The receptor was derived from a man younger than 40 with type 1 diabetes. The sample consisted of naive CD4+ T cells from blood. The rearrangement uses TRBV5-1 and TRBJ2-5; D unclear. For the CDR3, the DNA is TGCGCCAGCAGCTTGGTTGGCCAAGAGACCCAGTACTTC. It translates to CASSLVGQETQYF. The full variable domain, its missing parts supplied by reference TRBV5-1 and TRBJ2-5, is KAGVTQTPRYLIKTRGQQVTLSCSPISGHRSVSWYQQTPGQGLQFLFEYFSETQRNKGNFPGRFSGRQFSNSRSEMNVSTLELGDSALYLCASSLVGQETQYFGPGTRLLVL.